What follows are 27 T cell receptor beta chains derived from one specimen sequenced in a study of T cells in Graves' hyperthyroidism and ophthalmopathy (dated by TCRdb to between 2018 and 2020). The library came from multiplex PCR. The sequencer was an Illumina HiSeq 2000. The TCR beta CDR3 regions were amplified from the RNA transcripts. The first round of RT-PCR for the TCR CDR3 was performed with the HTBI primer set and the Qiagen OneStep RT-PCR kit. TCRdb reworked the public reads: Q25 trimming with fastp, MiXCR clone assembly, productive beta chains retained. CDR3 protein sequences are deduplicated, and each keeps its most common genes and DNA. The sample has around 760,000 distinct CDR3 sequences on record, about 35% of them singletons. The top ten constitute around 30% of the sample. The sequenced material came from blood. The receptors derive from a woman aged 40 to 50 with Graves' hyperthyroidism.

The chain couples TRBV12-3 or TRBV12-4 to TRBJ1-5; 8 nucleotides line up with TRBD1. The junction had 13 bases not matched to a gene; V was cut back by 10 bases and J by 2 bases. This CDR3 region has 16 residues. The CDR3 region has the DNA TGTGCCATCACTCGACAGGGGCAGGACGGCAATCAGCCCCAGCATTTT. Translating it yields CAITRQGQDGNQPQHF.

This clonotype was detected ten times or more. The chain couples TRBV7-9 to TRBJ2-5; TRBD1 is a possible D gene (5 bases). CDR3 length: 15 amino acids. CDR1 is SEHNR and CDR2 is FQNEAQ in the germline V gene (reference sequence). The ends were cut back, 3 bases at V and 0 bases at J, with 11 bases in the middle. The CDR3 bases are TGTGCCAGCAGCTTGGCAGGGTACCACCAAGAGACCCAGTACTTC. Translated: CASSLAGYHQETQYF. The entire variable domain, with the rest obtained from reference TRBV7-9 and TRBJ2-5, is as follows: DTGVSQNPRHKITKRGQNVTFRCDPISEHNRLYWYRQTLGQGPEFLTYFQNEAQLEKSRLLSDRFSAERPKGSFSTLEIQRTEQGDSAMYLCASSLAGYHQETQYFGPGTRLLVL.

With respect to this clonotype: An end of the junction differs from the germline gene, which may be a read error. The rearrangement uses TRBV10-1 and TRBJ1-2; the D is unclear. Germline V gives CDR1 WNHNN, CDR2 SYGVQD (reference sequence). This CDR3 has 14 residues. The CDR3 region has the DNA TGTGCCAGCATCCCGTTCGGGGTCTCCTATGGCTACACCTTC. Amino acids: CASIPFGVSYGYTF.

This clonotype was counted at least ten times. The chain has TRBV10-3 and TRBJ1-4; D call uncertain. The ends were cut back, 3 bases at V and 0 bases at J, with 11 bases in the middle. The CDR3 runs 16 residues. The germline CDR1 and CDR2 sequences are ENHRY and SYGVKD. CDR3 DNA: TGTGCCATCAGTGATGAACACACTGCAACTAATGAAAAACTGTTTTTT. Its protein is CAISDEHTATNEKLFF.

This clonotype was counted ten times or more. The rearrangement joins TRBV29-1 to TRBJ1-5; no reliable D call. Germline V lookup: CDR1 SQVTM, CDR2 ANQGSEA. Deletions cut 4 bases from V and 2 bases from J, with 9 bases between. This CDR3 has 13 amino acids. The DNA of the CDR3 is TGCAGCGTTGCCCTTCCCGGCAATCAGCCCCAGCATTTT. Translating it yields CSVALPGNQPQHF.

The V call is TRBV6-1, the J call TRBJ2-5, with 11 positions matching TRBD1. TRBJ2-7 matches the DNA end more closely, so the J call is doubtful. The CDR3 is 14 residues long. CDR1 and CDR2 from the germline V gene are MNHNS and SASEGT. The CDR3 sequence: CASKGTGGPYEQYF. CDR3 DNA sequence: TGTGCCAGCAAAGGGACAGGGGGACCCTACGAGCAGTACTTC.

As regards this clonotype: A much larger clone differs from this one at a single base, so this may be a read error. The conserved phenylalanine or tryptophan normally closing the CDR3 is absent here, so this likely arose from a read error. V gene TRBV12-3 or TRBV12-4 combines with J gene TRBJ1-1, with TRBD1 as a possible D gene (6 bases). The V end lost 3 bases, the J end lost 3 bases, and 14 bases lay between the germline ends. The CDR3 is 15 amino acids. CDR3 sequence reads: CASSLGGAFDTEAFL. The DNA for the CDR3 is TGTGCCAGCAGTTTGGGGGGGGCGTTCGACACTGAAGCTTTCCTT.

This clonotype was observed at least ten times. The chain recombines TRBV12-3 or TRBV12-4 with TRBJ1-5; D gene unclear. The V end was cut by 5 bases, the J end by 10 bases, with 15 bases between. The CDR3 is 13 amino acids. As DNA, the CDR3 is TGTGCCAGCAGTCCCGGGTCTCGCGGACCCCAGCATTTT. This encodes CASSPGSRGPQHF.

The chain links TRBV9 to TRBJ2-7; D is perhaps TRBD2 (5 bases). The CDR3 has 15 amino acids. Trimming shortened V by 1 base and J by 5 bases, and 16 bases separated the two germline ends. Looked up from germline, CDR1 is SGDLS and CDR2 is YYNGEE. For the CDR3, the DNA is TGTGCCAGCAGCGTATCCAACACCGGGGATGACGAGCAGTACTTC. As protein: CASSVSNTGDDEQYF. Using reference TRBV9 and TRBJ2-7 for the parts outside the CDR3, the full variable domain is DSGVTQTPKHLITATGQRVTLRCSPRSGDLSVYWYQQSLDQGLQFLIQYYNGEERAKGNILERFSAQQFPDLHSELNLSSLELGDSALYFCASSVSNTGDDEQYFGPGTRLTVT.

There are many counts of this clonotype. The chain recombines TRBV7-9 with TRBJ1-4, with 7 bases matching TRBD1. The CDR3 length is 15 residues. Germline V gene lookup returns CDR1 SEHNR and CDR2 FQNEAQ (reference sequence). Unmatched junction bases numbered 8, after V lost 3 bases and J lost 7 bases. The CDR3 reads CASSFSRQGPEKLFF. CDR3 DNA sequence: TGTGCCAGCAGCTTCTCTAGACAGGGACCTGAAAAACTGTTTTTT. Looking up the rest from reference TRBV7-9 and TRBJ1-4 gives the full variable domain: DTGVSQNPRHKITKRGQNVTFRCDPISEHNRLYWYRQTLGQGPEFLTYFQNEAQLEKSRLLSDRFSAERPKGSFSTLEIQRTEQGDSAMYLCASSFSRQGPEKLFFGSGTQLSVL.

This clonotype was observed many times. The CDR3 loop is CASSDRGVETQYF. For the CDR3, the DNA is TGCGCCAGCAGTGACAGGGGTGTAGAGACCCAGTACTTC. The chain combines TRBV10-1 with TRBJ2-5; maybe TRBD1 (6 bases). Germline CDR1 reads WNHNN; CDR2 reads SYGVQD (reference sequence). The germline V and J ends were trimmed by 3 bases and 4 bases, with 9 bases remaining between them. The length of the CDR3 is 13 residues.

This clonotype was observed many times. The chain employs TRBV12-3 or TRBV12-4 and TRBJ1-5; D is uncertain. This CDR3 region has 11 residues. Trimming removed 3 bases from V and 7 bases from J, with 4 bases in between. This chain's CDR3 is CASSFHQPQHF. CDR3 in DNA: TGTGCCAGCAGTTTCCACCAGCCCCAGCATTTT.

For the CDR3, the DNA is TGCGCCAGCAGCGGGAGCGGGAGGGGGAATGGCTACACCTTC. It is translated as CASSGSGRGNGYTF. The chain combines TRBV5-1 with TRBJ1-2, with a tentative D call TRBD1 (6 bases). Germline CDR1 reads SGHRS; CDR2 reads YFSETQ. The CDR3 covers 14 residues. V gave up 4 bases and J gave up 6 bases, with 16 bases separating them.

The genes are TRBV6-2 or TRBV6-3 and TRBJ1-5; D ambiguous. There are 15 residues in the CDR3. Trimming removed 6 bases from V and 1 base from J, with 13 bases in between. Germline CDR1 and CDR2: MNHEY and SVGEGT. This chain's CDR3 is CASSKGAVSNQPQHF. CDR3 bases: TGTGCCAGCAGCAAGGGAGCGGTGAGCAATCAGCCCCAGCATTTT.

CDR3 loop: CASGTVLNTEAFF. The CDR3 DNA reads TGTGCCAGCGGGACAGTCCTGAACACTGAAGCTTTCTTT. The chain has TRBV2 and TRBJ1-1, with TRBD1 matching 7 bases. CDR3 length: 13 residues. Germline V gene sequence: CDR1 SNHLY, CDR2 FYNNEI. V lost 8 bases and J lost 0; bases outside the gene matches: 3. The full variable domain, rest sourced from reference TRBV2 and TRBJ1-1, is EPEVTQTPSHQVTQMGQEVILRCVPISNHLYFYWYRQILGQKVEFLVSFYNNEISEKSEIFDDQFSVERPDGSNFTLKIRSTKLEDSAMYFCASGTVLNTEAFFGQGTRLTVV.

This clonotype came up many times. The rearrangement uses TRBV11-2 and TRBJ2-7; 9 nucleotides line up with TRBD2. V lost 4 bases and J lost 3; bases outside the gene matches: 4. The CDR3 runs to 14 residues. Germline assignment: CDR1 SGHAT and CDR2 FQNNGV. CDR3 sequence: CASSSAGGGYEQYF. CDR3 nucleotides: TGTGCCAGCAGCTCAGCGGGAGGTGGCTACGAGCAGTACTTC.

Turning to this clonotype: A read error may account for a junction end that differs from germline. The V and J genes are TRBV6-1 and TRBJ1-5; 7 positions agree with TRBD1. This CDR3 is built from 14 residues. Germline lookup yields CDR1 MNHNS and CDR2 SASEGT. CDR3 residues: CANSGGQSNQPQHF. CDR3 nucleotide sequence: TGTGCCAACAGTGGGGGACAGTCAAATCAGCCCCAGCATTTT.

The genes are TRBV4-1 and TRBJ1-5; D is unresolved. The CDR3 loop spans 15 amino acids. With 1 base removed from V and 0 bases from J, the gap between germline ends came to 7 bases. Germline values: CDR1 MGHRA, CDR2 YSYEKL. The CDR3 here is CASSQVAASNQPQHF. The DNA of the CDR3 is TGCGCCAGCAGCCAAGTGGCAGCTAGCAATCAGCCCCAGCATTTT.

The V gene is TRBV9, the J gene TRBJ2-7; the D gene is possibly TRBD2 (6 bases). The CDR3 length is 14 residues. V was trimmed by 4 bases and J by 2 bases, leaving 13 bases between them. Germline lookup yields CDR1 SGDLS and CDR2 YYNGEE. As DNA, the CDR3 is TGTGCCAGCAGCCCCTCAACGGGAGCCTACGAGCAGTACTTC. It codes for CASSPSTGAYEQYF.

This sequence joins TRBV28 and TRBJ2-5; a weak D match, TRBD2 (5 bases). The germline V gene has CDR1 MDHEN and CDR2 SYDVKM. V was cut by 3 bases and J by 4 bases, with 12 bases left in between. The CDR3 extends over 14 amino acids. The CDR3 sequence is CASSFQRSGETQYF. CDR3 bases: TGTGCCAGCAGTTTCCAACGGAGCGGAGAGACCCAGTACTTC. Full variable domain (remainder filled in from reference TRBV28 and TRBJ2-5): DVKVTQSSRYLVKRTGEKVFLECVQDMDHENMFWYRQDPGLGLRLIYFSYDVKMKEKGDIPEGYSVSREKKERFSLILESASTNQTSMYLCASSFQRSGETQYFGPGTRLLVL.

This clonotype occurred many times. V and J are TRBV20-1 and TRBJ1-6; 10 nucleotides match TRBD1. V lost 3 bases and J lost 15; bases outside the gene matches: 11. Germline CDR1 is DFQATT and CDR2 is SNEGSKA (reference sequence). The CDR3 has 14 residues. CDR3 protein: CSASGTGDTEGLHF. CDR3 coding DNA: TGCAGTGCTAGTGGGACAGGGGACACTGAGGGCCTCCACTTT.

The gene calls are TRBV25-1 and TRBJ1-2; 8 bases match TRBD1. The CDR3 runs 11 residues. Germline trimming cut 11 bases from V and 3 bases from J; bases unmatched to any gene: 2. Germline lookup yields CDR1 MGHDK and CDR2 SYGVNS. The DNA for the CDR3 is TGTGCCCGACAGGGGCACTATGGCTACACCTTC. As protein: CARQGHYGYTF.

This clonotype was seen many times. The chain links TRBV25-1 to TRBJ1-1; D perhaps matches TRBD1 (6 bases). CDR1 is MGHDK, CDR2 SYGVNS, per germline. V was pared by 1 base and J by 5 bases, with 11 bases between. CDR3 size: 14 residues. CDR3 sequence: CASSEWGQGTEAFF. The CDR3 nucleotides are TGTGCCAGCAGTGAATGGGGGCAGGGGACTGAAGCTTTCTTT.

This clonotype was detected only a few times. The rearrangement uses TRBV10-3 and TRBJ2-7, with TRBD2 matching 11 bases. Germline V gives CDR1 ENHRY, CDR2 SYGVKD. V lost 10 bases, J lost 6 bases, and 14 bases stayed unmatched. The CDR3 covers 15 residues. The CDR3 DNA follows: TGTGCCAGCAGCCCTTCTAGCGGGAGGATCTCCGAGCAGTACTTC. Translated, it gives CASSPSSGRISEQYF.

This clonotype was observed a single time. This CDR3 is missing its conserved last phenylalanine or tryptophan, likely due to a read error. This CDR3 reads CASGGDYGYTL. The CDR3 region has the DNA TGTGCCAGTGGGGGGGACTATGGCTACACCCTC. The chain links TRBV11-1 to TRBJ1-2, with a weak D call TRBD1 (5 bases). The V and J ends lost 9 bases and 3 bases respectively, with 8 bases between them. The CDR3 is made up of 11 amino acids. From germline, CDR1 is SGHAT and CDR2 FQDESV (reference sequence).

This clonotype was counted only a few times. This chain joins TRBV6-5 and TRBJ1-6; possible D gene TRBD1, 5 bases. V was clipped by 5 bases and J by 7 bases, with 9 bases between them. Germline V gene sequence: CDR1 MNHEY, CDR2 SVGAGI. This CDR3 contains 13 residues. This CDR3 is CASSRGLNSPLHF. The CDR3 nucleotides read TGTGCCAGCAGTCGGGGCCTAAATTCACCCCTCCACTTT.

The gene calls are TRBV29-1 and TRBJ1-1; perhaps TRBD1 as D (5 bases). V shed 0 bases and J shed 4 bases, with 9 bases lying between them. CDR1 is SQVTM and CDR2 is ANQGSEA in the germline V gene. The CDR3 runs to 13 residues. CDR3 sequence (DNA): TGCAGCGTTGAAGAGCCCCAGGGCACTGAAGCTTTCTTT. It encodes CSVEEPQGTEAFF. The whole variable domain, filled in from reference TRBV29-1 and TRBJ1-1, reads SAVISQKPSRDICQRGTSLTIQCQVDSQVTMMFWYRQQPGQSLTLIATANQGSEATYESGFVIDKFPISRPNLTFSTLTVSNMSPEDSSIYLCSVEEPQGTEAFFGQGTRLTVV.